This T cell receptor beta chain was captured by sequencing in a study of OX40 agonist ivuxolimab in advanced cancers. Study at large: Partial responses, seen in three patients, involved one hepatocellular carcinoma and two cutaneous melanomas. Regarding the study as a whole: At doses 0.1 to 3.0 mg/kg, CD4+ and CD8+ clones expanded.

A remark on this clone: Its antigen is undetermined.

Germline V CDR1 and CDR2: MNHEY, SVGAGI. The CDR3 extends over 14 amino acids. The germline V and J ends were trimmed by 0 bases and 2 bases, with 7 bases remaining between them. The repertoire was sequenced with immunoSEQ multiplex PCR; TCRdb's copy has only in-frame clones and lacks some. The sample holds about 100,000 clones; around 93% are singletons and the top ten take about 0.51%. The receptor's source is an adult with an advanced solid tumor such as melanoma, head and neck, liver or kidney cancer. The chain combines TRBV6-5 with TRBJ1-2; unclear D gene. The source material was CD4+ or CD8+ T cells sorted from blood, sampled in a trial of the OX40 agonist ivuxolimab. CDR3 in amino acids: CASSYSARNYGYTF. The CDR3 DNA sequence: TGTGCCAGCAGTTACTCGGCTCGGAACTATGGCTACACCTTC.